A single sample gave rise to the 17 T cell receptor beta chains below, sequenced in a study of shared clonotypes between healthy human individuals (dated by TCRdb to 2018 to 2021). The library came from the immunoSEQ multiplex PCR assay. TCRdb carries this immuneACCESS record with in-frame sequences only. Its versions omit some clonotypes, under half of them owing to an unresolved V gene in the studies checked, with the rest unexplained. This sample comprises hundreds of thousands of clones, around 78% of them detected only once. The ten top clones hold about 12% of the sample. Sequencing was done on a sample of PBMCs. The source of these receptors is a woman between 40 and 55 years old in good health. Some clones in this sample may be carry-over from other donors' samples.

The CDR3 DNA sequence: TGTGCCAGCAGCTTGGTCGGCAACTCCTACGAGCAGTACTTC. It codes for CASSLVGNSYEQYF. The chain employs TRBV5-6 and TRBJ2-5; D remains unclear. The J call may not be correct, given that the DNA end is closer to TRBJ2-7. The germline CDR1 and CDR2 sequences are SGHDT and YYEEEE. The CDR3 loop spans 14 amino acids.

V gene TRBV25-1 combines with J gene TRBJ1-2; 9 nucleotides align to TRBD1. The V gene end was trimmed by 2 bases and the J gene end by 5 bases; junction bases not matched to a gene: 6. CDR3 size: 15 residues. In germline, CDR1 is MGHDK, CDR2 SYGVNS. The CDR3 loop reads CASSEVGQGWYGYTF. DNA of the CDR3: TGTGCCAGCAGTGAAGTAGGACAGGGGTGGTATGGCTACACCTTC.

The V and J genes are TRBV27 and TRBJ1-4; D remains ambiguous. The CDR3 covers 20 residues. From germline, CDR1 is MNHEY and CDR2 SMNVEV (reference sequence). The V end was cut by 5 bases, the J end by 0 bases, with 25 bases between. The CDR3, as DNA: TGTGCCAGCAGTAACAAGCTGCCAGTCGCCCGATCTGCAACTAATGAAAAACTGTTTTTT. Protein: CASSNKLPVARSATNEKLFF.

The genes are TRBV27 and TRBJ1-2; 8 nucleotides match TRBD1. CDR3 length: 15 amino acids. Germline CDR1 and CDR2: MNHEY and SMNVEV (reference sequence). V lost 6 bases and J lost 3; bases outside the gene matches: 9. CDR3 DNA: TGTGCCAGCAGCCCTCGGTTGACAGGGGACTATGGCTACACCTTC. This gives the protein CASSPRLTGDYGYTF.

The chain links TRBV2 to TRBJ2-1, with 8 bases lining up with TRBD1. CDR3 length: 14 residues. Germline CDR1 and CDR2: SNHLY and FYNNEI. V lost 6 bases, J lost 9 bases, and 10 bases stayed unmatched. In DNA form, the CDR3 reads TGTGCCAGCAGCATTCTCCAGGGGGCAACTGAGCAGTTCTTC. It specifies CASSILQGATEQFF.

A remark on this clone: This specimen includes other DNA sequences encoding the same CDR3. The J gene is TRBJ1-2, the V gene TRBV2, with D possibly being TRBD1 (5 bases). Germline loops: CDR1 SNHLY, CDR2 FYNNEI. The CDR3 has 13 amino acids. V lost 2 bases and J 5 bases, leaving 9 bases between the germline ends. The CDR3 DNA reads TGTGCCAGCAGTGAACAGGGAAATTATGGCTACACCTTC. It is translated as CASSEQGNYGYTF.

This chain links TRBV7-2 with TRBJ1-5; 9 nucleotides agree with TRBD1. The CDR3 has 15 residues. Germline V gives CDR1 SGHTA, CDR2 FQGNSA. V lost 5 bases, J lost 6 bases, and 8 bases stayed unmatched. As DNA, the CDR3 is TGTGCCAGCAGCCCCACAGGGGGCGCGGGTCAGCCCCAGCATTTT. As protein: CASSPTGGAGQPQHF.

The chain recombines TRBV7-3 with TRBJ2-2, with 8 bases matching TRBD2. After removal of 3 bases from V and 7 bases from J, the junction contained 19 bases not matched to a gene. CDR1 and CDR2 from the germline V gene are SGHTA and FQGTGA. The CDR3 consists of 19 residues. The CDR3 reads CASSFELAVNGEWVGELFF. CDR3 coding DNA: TGTGCCAGCAGCTTCGAACTAGCGGTAAATGGGGAGTGGGTCGGGGAGCTGTTTTTT.

The sample holds one count of this clone. The chain links TRBV12-5 to TRBJ2-3; D ambiguous. Germline values: CDR1 LGHNT, CDR2 FRNRAP. V dropped 1 base and J dropped 4 bases, with 3 bases sitting between them. The CDR3 loop spans 12 amino acids. The chain's CDR3 is CASGLDADTQYF. CDR3 DNA sequence: TGTGCTAGTGGTTTGGACGCAGATACGCAGTATTTT.

The chain combines TRBV6-6 with TRBJ2-3; 7 nucleotides align to TRBD1. The CDR3 has 14 residues. Germline-derived CDR1 and CDR2 are MNHNY and SVGAGI (reference sequence). Losses at the gene ends were 6 bases for V and 2 bases for J; bases not matched to a gene: 5. CDR3 loop: CASRNRGPTDTQYF. The CDR3 DNA follows: TGTGCCAGCAGAAACAGGGGCCCCACAGATACGCAGTATTTT.

The rearrangement links TRBV29-1 to TRBJ2-7; 7 bases fit TRBD1. The V and J ends lost 7 bases and 5 bases, in that order; junction bases with no gene match: 17. This CDR3 comprises 15 residues. Looked up from germline, CDR1 is SQVTM and CDR2 is ANQGSEA. CDR3 nucleotide sequence: TGCAGCGCCGGCCCCTCAGGGGGTCGGGAAAACGAGCAGTACTTC. Translation gives CSAGPSGGRENEQYF.

V is TRBV30 and J is TRBJ2-1; 8 bases fit TRBD2. The trim removed 4 bases at V and 0 bases at J, leaving 5 bases unmatched. CDR1 is GTSNPN and CDR2 is SVGIG in the germline V gene (reference sequence). The CDR3 totals 15 residues. The CDR3 reads CAWNTGGPSYNEQFF. The CDR3 region has the DNA TGTGCCTGGAATACGGGAGGGCCCTCCTACAATGAGCAGTTCTTC.

As regards this clone: Other nucleotide sequences from this sample produce the same CDR3. J is TRBJ2-5 and V is TRBV2; a possible D gene is TRBD1 (5 bases). Germline CDR1 is SNHLY and CDR2 is FYNNEI. CDR3 size: 13 residues. Deletions cut 5 bases from V and 3 bases from J, with 10 bases between. The CDR3 DNA reads TGTGCCAGCAGTAGAGACAGAGAAGAGACCCAGTACTTC. Residues: CASSRDREETQYF. Based on the CDR3 plus reference TRBV2 and TRBJ2-5, the full variable domain is EPEVTQTPSHQVTQMGQEVILRCVPISNHLYFYWYRQILGQKVEFLVSFYNNEISEKSEIFDDQFSVERPDGSNFTLKIRSTKLEDSAMYFCASSRDREETQYFGPGTRLLVL.

Note on this clone: Since a far larger clone is one base different, this is likely a read error. In the same sample, other DNA sequences code for this CDR3. The chain carries TRBV11-2 and TRBJ2-7, with D unclear. V gave up 3 bases and J gave up 2 bases, with 14 bases separating them. Germline V gene lookup returns CDR1 SGHAT and CDR2 FQNNGV. The CDR3 is 15 amino acids. The CDR3 DNA reads as TGTGCCAGCAGCTTCCTCCGCTACTCACCCTACGAGCAGTACTTC. This codes for CASSFLRYSPYEQYF.

The V and J genes are TRBV7-9 and TRBJ2-2; no definite D call. This CDR3 has 16 residues. V was clipped by 5 bases and J by 7 bases, with 20 bases between them. The germline V gene has CDR1 SEHNR and CDR2 FQNEAQ (reference sequence). The CDR3 spells CASSLDNGPIHGELFF. CDR3 DNA sequence: TGTGCCAGCAGCCTAGACAACGGACCGATTCACGGGGAGCTGTTTTTT. Combining the CDR3 with reference TRBV7-9 and TRBJ2-2 gives the whole variable domain DTGVSQNPRHKITKRGQNVTFRCDPISEHNRLYWYRQTLGQGPEFLTYFQNEAQLEKSRLLSDRFSAERPKGSFSTLEIQRTEQGDSAMYLCASSLDNGPIHGELFFGEGSRLTVL.

This clone showed up just once. The rearrangement joins TRBV27 to TRBJ2-1; D gene ambiguous. V was trimmed by 5 bases and J by 9 bases, leaving 14 bases between them. The CDR3 length is 13 residues. CDR1 is MNHEY, CDR2 SMNVEV, per germline (reference sequence). CDR3 DNA: TGTGCCAGCAGTCCCTGGCACGATGGTGAGCAGTTCTTC. It encodes CASSPWHDGEQFF.

The chain uses TRBV11-2 and TRBJ2-1, with TRBD2 as a possible D gene (5 bases). The V end was cut by 1 base, the J end by 2 bases, with 12 bases between. The germline V gene has CDR1 SGHAT and CDR2 FQNNGV. The CDR3 length is 16 residues. For the CDR3, the DNA is TGTGCCAGCAGCTTAGCGGGAAACGCTCCCTACAATGAGCAGTTCTTC. Amino acid sequence: CASSLAGNAPYNEQFF.